This T cell receptor beta chain appears in the sequencing data of a study of Graves' ophthalmopathy and Graves' hyperthyroidism. Study-wide points: As the model predicted ophthalmopathy progression, it achieved a sensitivity of 70.59% and a specificity of approximately 72%.

Details on this clonotype: Its antigen is still unknown.

As the template, RNA transcripts were used to amplify TCR beta CDR3 regions. First-round RT-PCR with HTBI primers preceded a second-round multiplex PCR. Using its own MiXCR run on the multiplex PCR reads, TCRdb lists one record per CDR3 protein. Of around 1.1 million distinct CDR3 sequences in the sample, 35% to 40% were seen once. The ends were cut back, 2 bases at V and 8 bases at J, with 15 bases in the middle. Looked up from germline, CDR1 is DFQATT and CDR2 is SNEGSKA (reference sequence). The CDR3 runs 14 residues. Patients newly diagnosed with hyperthyroidism, under 2 months' duration, were aged 18 to 65, the study reports. Among the exclusions were patients with other autoimmune diseases, uncontrolled infections, pregnancy or lactation. Symptoms, serum thyroxine and TRAb, thyroid ultrasound, and orbital computed tomography formed the diagnostic basis.

The sample was peripheral blood or thyroid tissue (not recorded which). The chain links TRBV20-1 to TRBJ1-4; maybe TRBD1 (5 bases). This TCR derives from an adult man with Graves' hyperthyroidism. CDR3 in amino acids: CSARLAGIREKLFF. CDR3 DNA sequence: TGCAGTGCTAGATTAGCAGGGATAAGGGAAAAACTGTTTTTT.